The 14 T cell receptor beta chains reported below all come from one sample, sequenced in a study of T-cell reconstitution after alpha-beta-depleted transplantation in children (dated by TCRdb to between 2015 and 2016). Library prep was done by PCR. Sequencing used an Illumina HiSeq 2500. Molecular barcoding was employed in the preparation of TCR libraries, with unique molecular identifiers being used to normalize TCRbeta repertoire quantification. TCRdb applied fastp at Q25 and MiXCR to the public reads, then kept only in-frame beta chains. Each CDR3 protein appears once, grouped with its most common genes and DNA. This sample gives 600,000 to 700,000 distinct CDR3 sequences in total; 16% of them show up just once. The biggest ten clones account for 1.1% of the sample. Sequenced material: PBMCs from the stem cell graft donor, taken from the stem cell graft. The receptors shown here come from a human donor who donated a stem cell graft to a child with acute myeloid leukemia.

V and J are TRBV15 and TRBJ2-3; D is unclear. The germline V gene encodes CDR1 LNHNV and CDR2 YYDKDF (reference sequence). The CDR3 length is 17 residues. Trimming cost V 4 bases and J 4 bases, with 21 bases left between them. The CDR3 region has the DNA TGTGCCACCAGCACTTCCCGCCCGGTAGTTGACCCAGATACGCAGTATTTT. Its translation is CATSTSRPVVDPDTQYF.

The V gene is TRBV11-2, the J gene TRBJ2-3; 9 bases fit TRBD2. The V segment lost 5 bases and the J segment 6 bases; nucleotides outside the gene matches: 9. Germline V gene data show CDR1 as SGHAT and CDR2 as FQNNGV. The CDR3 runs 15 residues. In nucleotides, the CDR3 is TGTGCCAGCAGCGGAAAGCGGGGGGTCGGGGATACGCAGTATTTT. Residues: CASSGKRGVGDTQYF. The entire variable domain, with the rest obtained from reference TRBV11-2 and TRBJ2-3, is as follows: EAGVAQSPRYKIIEKRQSVAFWCNPISGHATLYWYQQILGQGPKLLIQFQNNGVVDDSQLPKDRFSAERLKGVDSTLKIQPAKLEDSAVYLCASSGKRGVGDTQYFGPGTRLTVL.

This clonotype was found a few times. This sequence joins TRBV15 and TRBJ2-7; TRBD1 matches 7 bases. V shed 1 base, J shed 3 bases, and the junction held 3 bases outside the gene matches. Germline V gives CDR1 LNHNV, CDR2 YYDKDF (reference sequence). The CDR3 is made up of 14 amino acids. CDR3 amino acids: CATSRGAGGYEQYF. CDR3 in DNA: TGTGCCACCAGCAGAGGGGCAGGGGGCTACGAGCAGTACTTC.

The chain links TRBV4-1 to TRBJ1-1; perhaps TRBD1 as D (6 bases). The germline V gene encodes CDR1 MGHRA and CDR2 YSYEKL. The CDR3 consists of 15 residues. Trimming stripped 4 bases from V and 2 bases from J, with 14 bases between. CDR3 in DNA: TGCGCCAGCAGCCTCACCCAGGGGAGAAACACTGAAGCTTTCTTT. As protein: CASSLTQGRNTEAFF.

The CDR3 region has the DNA TGTGCCAGCAGCTTGGACGGGACGTGGACCCAGTACTTC. It yields the protein CASSLDGTWTQYF. The chain joins TRBV7-2 to TRBJ2-5, with D possibly called TRBD1 or TRBD2 (5 bases each). V lost 3 bases and J lost 7, with 12 bases in between. Germline V CDR1 and CDR2: SGHTA, FQGNSA. This CDR3 comprises 13 residues.

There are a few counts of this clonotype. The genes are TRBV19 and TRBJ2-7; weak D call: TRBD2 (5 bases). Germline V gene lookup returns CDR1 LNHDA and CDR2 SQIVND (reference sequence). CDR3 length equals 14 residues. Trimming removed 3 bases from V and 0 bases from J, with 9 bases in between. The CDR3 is CASSIREGSYEQYF. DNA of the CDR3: TGTGCCAGTAGTATCCGGGAAGGCTCCTACGAGCAGTACTTC.

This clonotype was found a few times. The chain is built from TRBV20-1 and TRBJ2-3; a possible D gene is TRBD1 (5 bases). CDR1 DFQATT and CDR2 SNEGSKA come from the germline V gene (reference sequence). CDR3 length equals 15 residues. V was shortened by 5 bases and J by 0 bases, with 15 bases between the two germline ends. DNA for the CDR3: TGCAGTGCTTCTTTAGGGGAAACTAGCACAGATACGCAGTATTTT. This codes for CSASLGETSTDTQYF.

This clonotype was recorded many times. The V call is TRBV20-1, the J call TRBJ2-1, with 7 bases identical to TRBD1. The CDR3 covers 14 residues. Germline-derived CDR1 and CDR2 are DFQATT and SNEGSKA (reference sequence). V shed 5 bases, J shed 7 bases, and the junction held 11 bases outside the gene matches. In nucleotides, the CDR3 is TGCAGTGCTGGACAACCTCCCAGGGGGAATGAGCAGTTCTTC. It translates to CSAGQPPRGNEQFF.

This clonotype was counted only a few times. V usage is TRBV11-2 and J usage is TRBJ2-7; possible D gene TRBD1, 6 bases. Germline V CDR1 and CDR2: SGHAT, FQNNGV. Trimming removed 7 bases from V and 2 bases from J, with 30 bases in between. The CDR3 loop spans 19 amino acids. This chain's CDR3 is CASNTPSWAGTISPYEQYF. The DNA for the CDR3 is TGTGCCAGCAATACCCCTTCCTGGGCAGGGACAATTTCTCCCTACGAGCAGTACTTC.

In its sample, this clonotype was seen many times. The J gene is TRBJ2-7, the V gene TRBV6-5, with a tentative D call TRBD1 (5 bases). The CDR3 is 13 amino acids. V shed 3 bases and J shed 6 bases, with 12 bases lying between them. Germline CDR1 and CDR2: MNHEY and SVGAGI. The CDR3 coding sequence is TGTGCCAGCAGTTATACAGGTGAAGGCGAGCAGTACTTC. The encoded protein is CASSYTGEGEQYF.

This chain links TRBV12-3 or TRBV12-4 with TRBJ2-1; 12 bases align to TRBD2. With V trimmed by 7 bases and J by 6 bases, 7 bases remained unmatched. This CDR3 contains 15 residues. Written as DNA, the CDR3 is TGTGCCAGCACCGTGACTAGCGGGGGCCTCAATGAGCAGTTCTTC. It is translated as CASTVTSGGLNEQFF.

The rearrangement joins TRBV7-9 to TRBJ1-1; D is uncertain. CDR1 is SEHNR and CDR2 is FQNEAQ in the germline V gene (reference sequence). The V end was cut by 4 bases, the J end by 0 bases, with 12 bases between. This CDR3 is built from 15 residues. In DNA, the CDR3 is TGTGCCAGCAGCTCCCCGCAGGAGGTGAACACTGAAGCTTTCTTT. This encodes CASSSPQEVNTEAFF.

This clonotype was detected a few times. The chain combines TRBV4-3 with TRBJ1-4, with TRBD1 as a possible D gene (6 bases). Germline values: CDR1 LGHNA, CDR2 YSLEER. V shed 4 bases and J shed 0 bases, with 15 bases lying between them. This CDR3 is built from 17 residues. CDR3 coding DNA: TGCGCCAGCAGCCCGTATTTCGGGGGCTCAACTAATGAAAAACTGTTTTTT. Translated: CASSPYFGGSTNEKLFF.

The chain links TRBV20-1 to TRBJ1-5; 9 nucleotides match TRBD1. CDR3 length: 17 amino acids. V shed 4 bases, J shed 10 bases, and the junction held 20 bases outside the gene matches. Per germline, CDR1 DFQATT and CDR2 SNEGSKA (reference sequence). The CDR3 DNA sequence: TGCAGTGCTAAAGATAAAATCGGACAGGGGAAATCAGGCCCCCAGCATTTT. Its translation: CSAKDKIGQGKSGPQHF.